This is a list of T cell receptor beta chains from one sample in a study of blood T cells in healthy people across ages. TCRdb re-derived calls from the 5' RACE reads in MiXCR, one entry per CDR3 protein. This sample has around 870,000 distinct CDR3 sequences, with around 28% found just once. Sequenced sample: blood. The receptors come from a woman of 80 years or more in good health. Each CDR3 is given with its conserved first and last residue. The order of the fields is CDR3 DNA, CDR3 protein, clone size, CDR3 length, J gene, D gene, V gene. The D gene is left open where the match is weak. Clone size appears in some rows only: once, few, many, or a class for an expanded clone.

CDR3 DNA: TGTGCCAGCAGCCAAGCTATGGGCAACTATGGCTACACCTTC; CDR3 protein: CASSQAMGNYGYTF; clone size: few; CDR3 length: 14; J gene: TRBJ1-2; D gene: NA; V gene: TRBV3-1
CDR3 DNA: TGTGCCAGCAGTGAAGGTAGCGGGAGAATCTACGAGCAGTACTTC; CDR3 protein: CASSEGSGRIYEQYF; clone size: NA; CDR3 length: 15; J gene: TRBJ2-7; D gene: TRBD2; V gene: TRBV6-1
CDR3 DNA: TGCAGTGCTAGAGATCAGAGGGGGTGGGAGACCCAGTACTTC; CDR3 protein: CSARDQRGWETQYF; clone size: many; CDR3 length: 14; J gene: TRBJ2-5; D gene: NA; V gene: TRBV20-1
CDR3 DNA: TGTGCCAGCAGCTCCGAGTGGCGGGGGATGCGCGATACGCAGTATTTT; CDR3 protein: CASSSEWRGMRDTQYF; clone size: NA; CDR3 length: 16; J gene: TRBJ2-3; D gene: TRBD2; V gene: TRBV7-2
CDR3 DNA: TGTGCCAGCAGCGTAGATTTCGGGGGCCTGTACTTC; CDR3 protein: CASSVDFGGLYF; clone size: few; CDR3 length: 12; J gene: TRBJ2-7; D gene: NA; V gene: TRBV9
CDR3 DNA: TGCGCCAGCAGCCTAAGTGGGGGCGGGAACTATGGCTACACCTTC; CDR3 protein: CASSLSGGGNYGYTF; clone size: many; CDR3 length: 15; J gene: TRBJ1-2; D gene: NA; V gene: TRBV4-3
CDR3 DNA: TGTGCCAGCAGTGAATTCTGGCGGTATGGCTACACCTTC; CDR3 protein: CASSEFWRYGYTF; clone size: few; CDR3 length: 13; J gene: TRBJ1-2; D gene: NA; V gene: TRBV2
CDR3 DNA: TGTGCCGGCAACACACAGGGGGGCCCTACAGATACGCAGTATTTT; CDR3 protein: CAGNTQGGPTDTQYF; clone size: few; CDR3 length: 15; J gene: TRBJ2-3; D gene: TRBD1; V gene: TRBV7-2
CDR3 DNA: TGTGCCAGCAGCTTAGAAGGGACAGGGATTAATCAGCCCCAGCATTTT; CDR3 protein: CASSLEGTGINQPQHF; clone size: NA; CDR3 length: 16; J gene: TRBJ1-5; D gene: TRBD1; V gene: TRBV7-2
CDR3 DNA: TGTGCCAGCAGCTTAGGGGGGGGGCCCGAGCAGTACTTC; CDR3 protein: CASSLGGGPEQYF; clone size: few; CDR3 length: 13; J gene: TRBJ2-7; D gene: NA; V gene: TRBV7-2
CDR3 DNA: TGTGCCTGGAGGGTACTAGGGGGCGGCTATGGCTACACCTTC; CDR3 protein: CAWRVLGGGYGYTF; clone size: NA; CDR3 length: 14; J gene: TRBJ1-2; D gene: TRBD1; V gene: TRBV30
CDR3 DNA: TGTGCCAGCAGTACTTTTCAGGGGGATACCTACAATGAGCAGTTCTTC; CDR3 protein: CASSTFQGDTYNEQFF; clone size: NA; CDR3 length: 16; J gene: TRBJ2-1; D gene: TRBD1; V gene: TRBV28
CDR3 DNA: TGTGCCAGCAGCCCCGGGGTGTTTTTGACTGAAGCTTTCTTT; CDR3 protein: CASSPGVFLTEAFF; clone size: few; CDR3 length: 14; J gene: TRBJ1-1; D gene: NA; V gene: TRBV7-2
CDR3 DNA: TGTGCCAGCAGTTTACGAACGGGGGCACGTGAAAACCTGTTTTTT; CDR3 protein: CASSLRTGARENLFF; clone size: NA; CDR3 length: 15; J gene: TRBJ1-4; D gene: NA; V gene: TRBV28
CDR3 DNA: TGTGCCAGCAGTTTAGGACAGACAGTAAATCAGCCCCAGCATTTT; CDR3 protein: CASSLGQTVNQPQHF; clone size: NA; CDR3 length: 15; J gene: TRBJ1-5; D gene: NA; V gene: TRBV28
CDR3 DNA: TGTGCCAGCAGACCATCCCGGGACAACCAGCTCGAGCAGTACTTC; CDR3 protein: CASRPSRDNQLEQYF; clone size: NA; CDR3 length: 15; J gene: TRBJ2-7; D gene: NA; V gene: TRBV7-6